This T cell receptor beta chain is from a study of early T cells in non-severe SARS-CoV-2 infection (dated by TCRdb to the early 2020s). The study in broad terms: Because TCR sequencing relied on bulk RNA taken from unsorted whole blood, pairing of alpha and beta chains was not possible.

Set within a cohort of healthcare workers in London, UK, this nested case-control study involved weekly PCR testing of nasopharyngeal swabs along with blood sampling. Healthcare workers were recruited between 23 and 31 March 2020, during the week of the UK lockdown, and were followed weekly for up to roughly 15 weeks. Study-wide findings and limitations: VDJdb matching was skewed toward anti-spike CD8 responses and likely underestimated virus-specific expansions, missing private and CD4 specificities.

This clonotype was recorded many times. The antigen it recognizes is unknown. No base quality values were provided; no much bigger clone lies one nucleotide off. The method was 5' RACE. The sequencer was a NextSeq 500. To correct for sequencing error and PCR bias, the TCR library protocol tagged individual cDNA molecules with unique molecular identifiers. Both TCR alpha and beta chains were sequenced, and tight co-correlation was observed between alpha and beta sequence abundances in each sample. The paper's processing steps were these. V gene, J gene and CDR3 annotation of TCR sequences was performed with Decombinator V4. TCRs were defined as expanded if a significant change between any two time points was detected under a Poisson model with p below 0.0001. Abundances of TCRs were expressed as counts per million after normalisation to the total number of TCRs sequenced in each sample. TRAV1-2 paired with TRAJ12, TRAJ20 or TRAJ33 defined MAIT TCRs, while TRAV10 paired with TRAJ18 defined iNKT TCRs. VDJdb, accessed 1 November 2021, was searched for CMV, EBV and SARS-CoV-2 annotated TCRs, with TCRs annotated for multiple antigens excluded. The public reads were run again by TCRdb, first through fastp at Q25 and then through MiXCR, and only productive beta chains were kept. Rows matching on CDR3 protein sequence are summarized as one entry with the most common DNA and genes. TCRdb's processing, not the authors', yielded these V and J calls. The sample table records tens of thousands of distinct CDR3 sequences; about 10% of these occur just once. Of the sample, under 6% falls within the top ten clones.

The V end loses 1 base and the J end loses 4 bases, and a stretch of 11 bases separates them. Reading the germline V gene gives CDR1 SGHRS and CDR2 YFSETQ. The CDR3 goes from the cysteine to the phenylalanine over 14 residues. Only CDR3 DNA is held: 42 bases, read in frame from base 1. This sequence was found in an adult who was a healthcare worker with PCR-confirmed SARS-CoV-2 infection or an uninfected control (not recorded which). Recombination joined TRBV5-1 with TRBJ1-1; TRBD1 is possibly the D segment (5 matching bases). The specimen sequenced was whole blood. The bases are TGCGCCAGCAGCTTGCAGGCAGACAGCACTGAAGCTTTCTTT. This gives the protein CASSLQADSTEAFF.